This note documents a single T cell receptor (beta chain) sequence. Its specific antigen is unknown. One base away there is no much larger clone; base qualities are not given. Moderately to severely active disease, a Clinical Activity Score of at least 3, a NOSPECS grade of at least 4, and a duration under 3 months were present in ophthalmopathy patients. Any patient with an uncontrolled infection, another autoimmune disease, pregnancy or lactation was excluded. Diagnoses relied on clinical symptoms, serum thyroxine and TRAb, thyroid ultrasound and orbital computed tomography. Ficoll-Paque density gradient centrifugation was used to isolate PBMCs from about 10 ml of fresh peripheral blood. Total RNA was extracted using Trizol reagent, and RNA quality was assessed on an Agilent 2100 Bioanalyzer. This sample stems from a study of T cells in Graves' hyperthyroidism and ophthalmopathy (dated by TCRdb to about 2019). At the level of the whole study: Peripheral blood samples were taken at initial diagnosis, before any treatment was given. Thyroid tissue and blood T-cell repertoires from more than five Graves' hyperthyroidism patients were also compared in the study. TCR V-J signatures able to tell the groups apart were searched for in a discovery cohort of 95 or so patients, of whom more than 40 had Graves' ophthalmopathy and 55 to 60 had stable Graves' hyperthyroidism. For training and testing, the 100 or so patients in the discovery cohort were randomly divided in a 7:3 ratio. The paper reports TCR Vbeta CDR3 sequencing of over 130 peripheral blood samples: approximately 41 ophthalmopathy, 70 to 85 hyperthyroidism and roughly 17 progressor patients. After blood sampling, hyperthyroidism patients were treated with methimazole at a starting dose of 30 mg daily, and ophthalmopathy patients were treated with high-dose intravenous methylprednisolone. An independent validation cohort of fewer than 20 hyperthyroidism patients and approximately 15 patients who later progressed to ophthalmopathy tested prospective prediction of ophthalmopathy.

The TCR beta CDR3 regions were amplified from RNA transcripts. A first-round RT-PCR of the TCR CDR3 used the HTBI primer set with the Qiagen OneStep RT-PCR kit. Libraries were constructed in a second round of multiplex PCR, after which size selection and purification were performed. The libraries were sequenced on an Illumina HiSeq2000 using paired-end 100 bp reads. In the paper's pipeline: SOAPnuke was used to process the raw data, throwing out any read that contained adapters or uncalled bases, had a mean Phred below 15, or lacked an exact constant-primer or identifier match. High-quality paired reads were merged with COPE v1.2.5, and unique nucleotide sequences were defined as clonotypes. Clonotypes were aligned to IMGT TRBV, TRBD and TRBJ reference segments using MiTCR v1.1. Only V-J combinations with frequency above 0.0001, covering 99% to 99.2% of repertoires, were analysed. A TCS score was defined as the ratio of F50 (clonal expansion) to E x V (chaos), with BLOSUM62-based TCRdist applied between CDR3 peptides within each V-J. Welch's t-statistics and random forest reduced around 510 V-J features to roughly 13, which were used in a naive Bayes classifier (R e1071). TCRdb applied fastp at Q25 and MiXCR to the public reads, then kept only in-frame beta chains. One record per CDR3 amino acid sequence lists the most common genes and DNA. The V and J calls were not made by the authors but by TCRdb's processing. The sample records around 400,000 distinct CDR3 sequences, approximately 16% of which are singletons. The ten largest clones represent about 21% of the sample.

Overall study outcomes, separate from this receptor: No statistical method was used to fix the sample size in advance, and group allocation was not hidden from the investigators. Blood samples also contained most of the expanded thyroid clonotypes (frequency above 0.001), which suggests that blood repertoires may reflect thyroid immune responses. In validation, progression to ophthalmopathy was predicted by the model with 65% to 71% sensitivity and 72% to 80% specificity, a median of roughly 6.4 months before onset. Ophthalmopathy was separated from stable hyperthyroidism by a 13 V-J signature model, with about 88% sensitivity and about 81% specificity obtained in cross-validation and 80%/75% obtained in testing.

There are 17 amino acids in the CDR3, from cysteine to phenylalanine inclusive. Only the CDR3 region is kept as DNA, spanning 51 bases read in frame from base 1. CDR1 MNHEY and CDR2 SVGEGT are derived from the germline V gene. V lost 6 bases and J lost 0 bases; the stretch between them is 18 bases long. The clonotype originates from a woman aged 55-70 years with Graves' ophthalmopathy. Recombination connected TRBV6-2 or TRBV6-3 to TRBJ1-3, and perhaps TRBD1 as D gene, on 5 matching bases. What was sequenced was blood. The CDR3 amino acid sequence is: CASRRGSRQLSGNTIYF. The nucleotides are TGTGCCAGCAGACGGGGGTCGCGGCAGCTCTCTGGAAACACCATATATTTT.